The 17 T cell receptor beta chains below come from one sample, sequenced in a study of T cell changes during pregnancy in multiple sclerosis. Profiled with immunoSEQ multiplex PCR; TCRdb holds only in-frame clones, not every one. Counted here are some 27,000 clones, about 89% occurring once; the ten biggest clones make up around 8.6%. The source was CD8+ T cells from peripheral blood mononuclear cells, collected before pregnancy. These receptors all stem from a female donor with multiple sclerosis, enrolled in a pregnancy study.

V gene TRBV2 combines with J gene TRBJ1-2; 7 bases fit TRBD1. Germline CDR1 and CDR2: SNHLY and FYNNEI. This CDR3 spans 13 amino acids. With V trimmed by 6 bases and J by 1 base, 2 bases remained unmatched. CDR3 in DNA: TGTGCCAGCAGAACAGGGGATAACTATGGCTACACCTTC. This encodes CASRTGDNYGYTF.

The chain carries TRBV6-5 and TRBJ2-2, with 11 bases fitting TRBD1. Germline CDR1 is MNHEY and CDR2 is SVGAGI. The V segment lost 4 bases and the J segment 7 bases; nucleotides outside the gene matches: 5. This CDR3 has 15 residues. This CDR3 is CASSSGQGAVGELFF. The CDR3 coding sequence is TGTGCCAGCAGTTCCGGACAGGGGGCGGTCGGGGAGCTGTTTTTT.

The genes are TRBV6-4 and TRBJ2-7, with TRBD1 identical over 7 bases. This CDR3 has 15 amino acids. Germline trimming cut 5 bases from V and 4 bases from J; bases unmatched to any gene: 11. Per germline, CDR1 MRHNA and CDR2 SNTAGT. The DNA for the CDR3 is TGTGCCAGCAGTCTCCACGGGACAGAAGCATACGAGCAGTACTTC. As protein: CASSLHGTEAYEQYF.

The V gene is TRBV7-8, the J gene TRBJ1-1; D is uncertain. V lost 1 base to trimming and J lost 6 bases, with 12 bases between them. The CDR3 has 14 residues. Germline V gives CDR1 SGHVS, CDR2 FQNEAQ. The CDR3 DNA sequence: TGTGCCAGCAGCTTAGGCGTCACGTCGTCTGAAGCTTTCTTT. Its protein product is CASSLGVTSSEAFF.

This clone was observed a single time. The chain joins TRBV28 to TRBJ2-4; 10 bases match TRBD2. Germline-derived CDR1 and CDR2 are MDHEN and SYDVKM. The CDR3 is 15 residues long. The ends lost 5 bases at V and 9 bases at J; junction bases unmatched: 10. The CDR3 DNA follows: TGTGCCAGCAGTGTCTTAGCGGGGGGTTTATCCATTCAGTACTTC. This sequence encodes CASSVLAGGLSIQYF.

V gene TRBV13 combines with J gene TRBJ2-1, with D perhaps matching TRBD2 (6 bases). V was pared by 4 bases and J by 3 bases, with 16 bases between. Germline V lookup: CDR1 PRHDT, CDR2 FYEKMQ (reference sequence). The CDR3 loop spans 16 amino acids. CDR3: CASSSRLGGSYNEQFF. CDR3 nucleotide sequence: TGTGCCAGCAGCTCCCGACTAGGAGGGAGCTACAATGAGCAGTTCTTC.

The chain's CDR3 is CASSLRQGEAFF. Written as DNA, the CDR3 is TGTGCCAGCAGTTTAAGGCAGGGGGAGGCTTTCTTT. V gene TRBV27 combines with J gene TRBJ1-1; 7 positions agree with TRBD1. This CDR3 spans 12 amino acids. Trimming took 2 bases from V and 11 from J; bases not matched to a gene: 5. The germline V gene encodes CDR1 MNHEY and CDR2 SMNVEV (reference sequence).

The V call is TRBV4-3, the J call TRBJ2-7, with TRBD1 matching over 7 bases. The germline V gene encodes CDR1 LGHNA and CDR2 YSLEER. CDR3 size: 13 residues. The V and J ends lost 4 bases and 2 bases, in that order; junction bases with no gene match: 2. The CDR3 reads CASSRDRAYEQYF. CDR3 DNA sequence: TGCGCCAGCAGCCGAGACAGGGCCTACGAGCAGTACTTC.

CDR3 bases: TGCAGCGTAGGACAGGGGGACGAGCAGTACTTC. It yields the protein CSVGQGDEQYF. The V call is TRBV29-1, the J call TRBJ2-7, with 10 nucleotides matching TRBD1. There are 11 residues in the CDR3. The ends lost 6 bases at V and 5 bases at J; junction bases unmatched: 1. CDR1 SQVTM and CDR2 ANQGSEA come from the germline V gene.

V and J are TRBV2 and TRBJ1-5; D is undetermined. Trimming stripped 4 bases from V and 5 bases from J, with 15 bases between. The CDR3 runs 15 residues. CDR1 and CDR2 from the germline V gene are SNHLY and FYNNEI. CDR3 bases: TGTGCCAGCAGTGCTAAGATTGTCATAGATCAGCCCCAGCATTTT. It specifies CASSAKIVIDQPQHF.

The rearrangement uses TRBV4-2 and TRBJ2-1; D gene unclear. Trimming stripped 0 bases from V and 0 bases from J, with 6 bases between. Per germline, CDR1 LGHNA and CDR2 YNFKEQ. There are 15 residues in the CDR3. The CDR3 DNA is TGTGCCAGCAGCCAAGATCCGGGCTCCTACAATGAGCAGTTCTTC. Translating gives CASSQDPGSYNEQFF.

The gene calls are TRBV6-5 and TRBJ1-2, with D unclear. V was clipped by 6 bases and J by 4 bases, with 15 bases between them. The CDR3 is 14 residues long. Germline loops: CDR1 MNHEY, CDR2 SVGAGI. The CDR3 reads CASSPEEYLYGYTF. The CDR3, as DNA: TGTGCCAGCAGCCCGGAGGAGTACCTCTATGGCTACACCTTC.

The chain recombines TRBV4-1 with TRBJ2-7; 8 positions match TRBD1. The CDR3 loop spans 18 amino acids. Germline CDR1 reads MGHRA; CDR2 reads YSYEKL. V was pared by 0 bases and J by 4 bases, with 14 bases of the junction left unmatched. The CDR3, as DNA: TGCGCCAGCAGCCAAGAGTCCCCCGGACAGGGTAGGTGGTACGAGCAGTACTTC. Protein product: CASSQESPGQGRWYEQYF.

The chain couples TRBV14 to TRBJ1-4; D remains ambiguous. V lost 1 base and J 3 bases, leaving 12 bases between the germline ends. Germline V gene lookup returns CDR1 SGHDN and CDR2 FVKESK. This CDR3 has 16 amino acids. This chain's CDR3 is CASSQGAFHSNEKLFF. The CDR3 DNA reads TGTGCCAGCAGCCAAGGGGCCTTCCATTCTAATGAAAAACTGTTTTTT. Using reference TRBV14 and TRBJ1-4 for the parts outside the CDR3, the full variable domain is EAGVTQFPSHSVIEKGQTVTLRCDPISGHDNLYWYRRVMGKEIKFLLHFVKESKQDESGMPNNRFLAERTGGTYSTLKVQPAELEDSGVYFCASSQGAFHSNEKLFFGSGTQLSVL.

The chain has TRBV9 and TRBJ2-3; 13 bases map to TRBD2. Germline values: CDR1 SGDLS, CDR2 YYNGEE. With 2 bases clipped from V and 3 bases from J, the junction kept 6 bases outside the gene matches. The CDR3 extends over 17 amino acids. CDR3 DNA: TGTGCCAGCAGCGTTCGGACTAGCGGGGGTATTACAGATACGCAGTATTTT. Protein sequence: CASSVRTSGGITDTQYF.

The V call is TRBV25-1, the J call TRBJ2-1; D is possibly TRBD1 (6 bases). Germline V gene sequence: CDR1 MGHDK, CDR2 SYGVNS. The CDR3 spans 14 residues. V was clipped by 5 bases and J by 5 bases, with 13 bases between them. CDR3 in DNA: TGTGCCAGCAGTAACAGGGAGATGGACAATGAGCAGTTCTTC. Its protein is CASSNREMDNEQFF.

The CDR3 region has the DNA TGTGCCACCAGCAGGGGTCTTGGGCGGGGGCAAGAGACCCAGTACTTC. It specifies CATSRGLGRGQETQYF. V usage is TRBV15 and J usage is TRBJ2-5; 7 positions agree with TRBD2. V trimming: 3 bases; J trimming: 2 bases; junction bases outside the gene matches: 9. This CDR3 has 16 amino acids. CDR1 and CDR2 from the germline V gene are LNHNV and YYDKDF (reference sequence).